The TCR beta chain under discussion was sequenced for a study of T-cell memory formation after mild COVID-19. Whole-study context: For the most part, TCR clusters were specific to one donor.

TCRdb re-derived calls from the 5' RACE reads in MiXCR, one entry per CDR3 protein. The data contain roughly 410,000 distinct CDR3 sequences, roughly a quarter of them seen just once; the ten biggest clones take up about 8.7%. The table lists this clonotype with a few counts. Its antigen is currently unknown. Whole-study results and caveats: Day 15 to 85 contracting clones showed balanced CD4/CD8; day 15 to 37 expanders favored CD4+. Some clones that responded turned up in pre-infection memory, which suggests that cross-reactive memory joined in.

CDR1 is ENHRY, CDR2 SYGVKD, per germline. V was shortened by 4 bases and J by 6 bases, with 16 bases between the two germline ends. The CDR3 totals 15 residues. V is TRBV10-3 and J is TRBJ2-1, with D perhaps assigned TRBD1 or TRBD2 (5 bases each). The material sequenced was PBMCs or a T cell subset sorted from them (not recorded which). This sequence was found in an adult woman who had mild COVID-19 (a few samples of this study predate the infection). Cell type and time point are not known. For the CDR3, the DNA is TGTGCCATCAGTGGAGGGGTAGTTGATCTCAATGAGCAGTTCTTC. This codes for CAISGGVVDLNEQFF.